The next 18 T cell receptor beta chains were all read from a single sample in a study of control samples from healthy donors and cancer patients. Repertoires were generated with immunoSEQ multiplex PCR, while TCRdb's copy carries only in-frame clones and drops some. The sample has 150,000 to 200,000 clones, about 90% seen once. Sample: blood. These receptors came from a man aged 18 to 29 in good health.

The V call is TRBV4-3, the J call TRBJ2-3, with D possibly TRBD2 on 6 matching bases. Trimming took off 1 base at V and 1 base at J, with 21 bases between the two ends. CDR3 length: 19 amino acids. Germline CDR1 reads LGHNA; CDR2 reads YSLEER. In nucleotides, the CDR3 is TGCGCCAGCAGCCAAGCAGAAGGCGGGGTCCTCATCGGCACAGATACGCAGTATTTT. It is translated as CASSQAEGGVLIGTDTQYF.

The rearrangement uses TRBV2 and TRBJ1-4; TRBD1 matches at 7 bases. CDR3 length: 16 residues. Trimming took 4 bases from V and 0 from J; bases not matched to a gene: 5. The germline CDR1 and CDR2 sequences are SNHLY and FYNNEI. CDR3 coding DNA: TGTGCCAGCAGTGGGACAGGTAGCGCAACTAATGAAAAACTGTTTTTT. Encoded protein: CASSGTGSATNEKLFF.

The chain carries TRBV9 and TRBJ1-6, with D uncertain. CDR3 size: 11 residues. The germline V and J ends were trimmed by 0 bases and 13 bases, with 5 bases remaining between them. The germline gives CDR1 SGDLS, CDR2 YYNGEE. The CDR3 DNA reads as TGTGCCAGCAGCGTAGTACACCCCCTCCACTTT. The encoded protein is CASSVVHPLHF.

This clone was seen a single time. The gene calls are TRBV7-9 and TRBJ2-2; 10 nucleotides line up with TRBD2. The CDR3 is 17 amino acids. Germline-derived CDR1 and CDR2 are SEHNR and FQNEAQ (reference sequence). The V and J ends lost 7 bases and 4 bases, in that order; junction bases with no gene match: 12. The CDR3 is CASIPGVGTSVTGELFF. DNA of the CDR3: TGTGCCAGCATTCCTGGGGTCGGGACTAGCGTCACCGGGGAGCTGTTTTTT.

The CDR3 sequence: CASSLGGGTTDTQYF. The CDR3 DNA follows: TGTGCCAGCAGCTTAGGCGGGGGGACCACAGATACGCAGTATTTT. The J gene is TRBJ2-3, the V gene TRBV7-3, with 8 bases fitting TRBD2. Unmatched junction bases numbered 3, after V lost 2 bases and J lost 2 bases. CDR3 size: 15 residues. Germline CDR1 is SGHTA and CDR2 is FQGTGA.

With respect to this clone: At the DNA level, this CDR3 is encoded by other sequences in the same sample as well. The CDR3 spells CAWTGTGYEKLFF. CDR3 DNA sequence: TGTGCCTGGACCGGGACAGGGTATGAAAAACTGTTTTTT. The chain uses TRBV30 and TRBJ1-4, with 9 bases matching TRBD1. CDR1 and CDR2 (germline): GTSNPN, SVGIG (reference sequence). The CDR3 is 13 residues long. Germline trimming cut 4 bases from V and 6 bases from J; bases unmatched to any gene: 3. The full variable domain, its missing parts supplied by reference TRBV30 and TRBJ1-4, is SQTIHQWPATLVQPVGSPLSLECTVEGTSNPNLYWYRQAAGRGLQLLFYSVGIGQISSEVPQNLSASRPQDRQFILSSKKLLLSDSGFYLCAWTGTGYEKLFFGSGTQLSVL.

The CDR3 loop reads CATSINRGTGETQYF. CDR3 DNA: TGTGCCACCAGCATCAATCGCGGGACAGGGGAGACCCAGTACTTC. The chain has TRBV15 and TRBJ2-5; 9 bases line up with TRBD1. After removal of 4 bases from V and 5 bases from J, the junction contained 8 bases not matched to a gene. Germline V gives CDR1 LNHNV, CDR2 YYDKDF (reference sequence). The CDR3 consists of 15 residues.

In nucleotides, the CDR3 is TGTGCCAGTAGTATAGCAACAGGGGTAATCAACTACGAGCAGTACTTC. This gives the protein CASSIATGVINYEQYF. The chain carries TRBV19 and TRBJ2-7; 7 bases match TRBD1. The CDR3 is 16 amino acids. Trimming took 1 base from V and 3 from J; bases not matched to a gene: 9. Germline CDR1 and CDR2: LNHDA and SQIVND (reference sequence).

The V call is TRBV4-3, the J call TRBJ1-5, with 9 bases matching TRBD1. The CDR3 has 16 residues. Germline trimming cut 4 bases from V and 0 bases from J; bases unmatched to any gene: 4. Germline V gives CDR1 LGHNA, CDR2 YSLEER. CDR3 sequence reads: CASSPGQGYSNQPQHF. In DNA form, the CDR3 reads TGCGCCAGCAGCCCGGGACAGGGCTATAGCAATCAGCCCCAGCATTTT.

DNA of the CDR3: TGTGCCAGCAGCCAGAATGAGGGCAATGAGCAGTTCTTC. Amino acids: CASSQNEGNEQFF. The rearrangement links TRBV7-2 to TRBJ2-1; D is possibly TRBD2 (5 bases). The CDR3 spans 13 residues. From germline, CDR1 is SGHTA and CDR2 FQGNSA. V dropped 5 bases and J dropped 6 bases, with 11 bases sitting between them.

The J gene is TRBJ2-7, the V gene TRBV6-5, with D possibly matching TRBD1 (5 bases). Germline V lookup: CDR1 MNHEY, CDR2 SVGAGI. V was pared by 8 bases and J by 2 bases, with 16 bases between. This CDR3 comprises 14 residues. Written as DNA, the CDR3 is TGTGCCAGCCGCTGGGCAGGGAACACCTACGAGCAGTACTTC. Amino acid sequence: CASRWAGNTYEQYF.

The gene calls are TRBV13 and TRBJ2-1; 10 positions agree with TRBD1. CDR1 and CDR2 (germline): PRHDT, FYEKMQ (reference sequence). V gave up 4 bases and J gave up 6 bases; unmatched junction bases: 9. There are 16 residues in the CDR3. CDR3 loop: CASSSADRGFLNEQFF. The CDR3 DNA follows: TGTGCCAGCAGCTCAGCGGACAGGGGGTTTCTCAATGAGCAGTTCTTC.

To note about this clone: At one of its ends the junction is not consistent with the germline gene, which may arise from a read error. This sequence joins TRBV6-5 and TRBJ2-1; 7 nucleotides align to TRBD1. The CDR3 totals 15 residues. The germline V gene has CDR1 MNHEY and CDR2 SVGAGI. The CDR3 DNA reads as TGTGCCAGCAGTTACGCAACTACAGGGGCCCTTAGTTTTGTCTTC. It is translated as CASSYATTGALSFVF.

This sequence joins TRBV5-5 and TRBJ1-1; D gene uncertain. Germline-derived CDR1 and CDR2 are SGHKS and YYEKEE (reference sequence). V was pared by 0 bases and J by 4 bases, with 4 bases between. The CDR3 consists of 12 residues. The CDR3 is CASSLVGTEAFF. CDR3 sequence (DNA): TGTGCCAGCAGCTTGGTGGGCACTGAAGCTTTCTTT.

CDR3 DNA sequence: TGCAGTGGTGGGGGGTTTGGGGAGCAGTACTTC. Translation: CSGGGFGEQYF. V usage is TRBV20-1 and J usage is TRBJ2-7; TRBD2 is a possible D gene (6 bases). The V end lost 7 bases, the J end lost 7 bases, and 14 bases lay between the germline ends. The CDR3 covers 11 residues. Germline loops: CDR1 DFQATT, CDR2 SNEGSKA (reference sequence).

J is TRBJ2-1 and V is TRBV5-1, with 13 bases matching TRBD2. J gave up 1 base and V 3 bases, and 10 bases lay outside the gene matches. Per the germline V gene, CDR1 is SGHRS and CDR2 is YFSETQ. CDR3 size: 19 residues. CDR3 in amino acids: CASSWGGTSGADSYNEQFF. CDR3 sequence (DNA): TGCGCCAGCAGCTGGGGCGGGACTAGCGGGGCAGATTCCTACAATGAGCAGTTCTTC.

This chain joins TRBV20-1 and TRBJ2-4; D not resolved. The germline V and J ends were trimmed by 4 bases and 9 bases, with 10 bases remaining between them. The germline gives CDR1 DFQATT, CDR2 SNEGSKA (reference sequence). CDR3 size: 11 residues. CDR3 DNA: TGCAGTGCTAATATCTTAGGCATTCAGTACTTC. Translation: CSANILGIQYF.

The V and J genes are TRBV6-5 and TRBJ2-5; tentatively, D is TRBD1 (6 bases). The V gene lost 0 bases and the J gene lost 1 base, with 12 bases spanning the gap. Per germline, CDR1 MNHEY and CDR2 SVGAGI. The CDR3 covers 16 residues. The chain's CDR3 is CASSYSINRVQETQYF. For the CDR3, the DNA is TGTGCCAGCAGTTACTCGATTAACAGGGTCCAAGAGACCCAGTACTTC.